This T cell receptor beta chain appears in the sequencing data of a study of neurological immune-mediated disorders (dated by TCRdb to between 2018 and 2021). Looking at the study overall: Peripheral blood TCR-beta repertoires from HTLV-I-associated myelopathy (HAM/TSP) patients, multiple sclerosis patients and healthy controls were compared by UMI-based sequencing. The approximately 96 TCR-beta libraries covered PBMC samples along with longitudinal samples, technical triplicates, and paired sorted CD4+ and CD8+ T-cell subsets. Of the approximately 66 subjects in the cohort, about 14 were HAM/TSP patients, roughly 35 were multiple sclerosis patients, and about 20 were healthy controls.

Ten or more counts support this clonotype. Its specific antigen is unknown. The record has no base qualities; no much larger clone is one base away. Unsorted PBMC libraries were generated from 2 million PBMCs stored in RNAlater at -80 °C until RNA extraction. Peripheral blood was subjected to Ficoll-Hypaque density gradient centrifugation to isolate PBMCs, which were then cryopreserved in liquid nitrogen. cDNA synthesis used template-switch 5'RACE with a primer carrying a 10-nucleotide random unique molecular identifier tagging each TCR transcript. Each sequencing run produced over 160 million TCR-beta sequences covering 15-18 subjects. Total RNA was extracted with the RNeasy kit. Using the KAPA Real-time Library Amplification kit, TCR-beta VDJ regions were amplified with primers for the TCR constant region and the 5'RACE anchor. Sample indexes and Illumina adaptors were added in a first PCR, after which library yield was increased in a second PCR. After purification with Ampure beads, the TCR product of roughly 650 bp was size-selected on a 2% E-gel SizeSelection system. Before pooling, library quality was checked on a Bioanalyzer, concentration was measured with Qubit, and libraries were quantified with the Kapa Library Quantification kit. An Illumina HiSeq 2500 was used to sequence the libraries paired-end at 2 x 150 bp. To increase sequence diversity, roughly 25-31% phiX was spiked into each library pool. Per the source publication's procedure: Quality-filtered reads were processed with the UMI-based MiGEC pipeline, and over 90% of raw TCR sequences were removed by the MiGEC pipeline during error correction. VDJ genes were aligned to IMGT germline references, and each clonotype was defined by a unique CDR3 amino acid sequence together with V-J genes. Clonal expansion, Shannon diversity and CDR3 relatedness were evaluated with VDJtools (CalcPairwiseDistances, ClusterSamples), while phylogenetic trees were built in CLCbio workbench. Expanded clones were defined as having at least 8 unique UMIs, based on coefficient-of-variation modelling across technical triplicates. The public reads were reanalyzed by TCRdb: fastp trimming at Q25, MiXCR alignment, in-frame beta chains only. Rows are combined by CDR3 protein, so each entry shows the most common genes and DNA. These V and J calls originate from TCRdb's pipeline instead of the authors' own analysis. The sample data list tens of thousands of distinct CDR3 sequences, and more than 9% of these were observed just once. The leading ten clones occupy 20% to 25% of the sample.

General study outcomes and caveats: The highest TCR clonal expansion was observed in HAM/TSP patients, whereas the lowest was observed in MS patients, even when compared with healthy controls. No identical CDR3 amino acid sequences were shared among expanded clones across subjects, suggesting private TCR-beta repertoires in all groups.

The V and J ends are trimmed by 5 bases and 3 bases, leaving 19 bases between them. The CDR3, from cysteine to phenylalanine, totals 16 residues. Left in the record is the CDR3 DNA by itself, 48 bases read in frame from the first base. The germline V gene specifies SNHLY as CDR1 and FYNNEI as CDR2. This chain is built from TRBV2 and TRBJ1-2; TRBD1 is a possible D gene, resting on 5 matching bases. Sequenced sample: PBMCs. The source of this sequence is a woman aged 60-75 years with HTLV-1-associated myelopathy (HAM/TSP). The CDR3 loop reads CASSLGQPSPYYGYTF. The DNA reads as follows: TGTGCCAGCAGTCTTGGACAACCCTCGCCTTACTATGGCTACACCTTC.